This T cell receptor (beta chain) was recorded in a study of shared clonotypes between healthy human individuals. This table comes from immunoSEQ multiplex PCR, and its TCRdb copy is limited to in-frame clones, with some not included. This table holds about 2,100,000 clones, 85% to 95% found once. Germline V gene data show CDR1 as MNHEY and CDR2 as SMNVEV (reference sequence). This CDR3 is built from 16 residues. With V trimmed by 8 bases and J by 3 bases, 14 bases remained unmatched. Naive CD8 cells, CD45RO-negative and positively selected for CCR7, excluded terminally differentiated effector memory CD45RA+ cells. This clone was picked up one time.

Sequencing was carried out using naive CD8+ T cells from PBMCs. The receptor was derived from a man aged 18 to 35 in good health. Some clones in this sample may be carry-over from other donors' samples. This chain uses TRBV27 with TRBJ1-1, with 8 bases identical to TRBD1. CDR3 protein: CASRHRGWGADTEAFF. DNA of the CDR3: TGTGCCAGCCGACACAGGGGGTGGGGAGCGGACACTGAAGCTTTCTTT.